The rows below give T cell receptor beta chains drawn from one sample of a study of vaccination and CD4 T cells after COVID-19. TCRdb re-analysed the PCR reads in MiXCR, keeping a single row per CDR3 protein. The profile covers about 23,000 distinct CDR3 sequences, with about 45% appearing a single time and around 5.2% taken by the ten largest. These receptors' targets are unknown. The specimen was CD4+ T cells from blood, cultured in vitro, collected about 7 months after SARS-CoV-2 vaccination. The receptor source for this set is a human donor who had recovered from COVID-19. Each CDR3 is given with its conserved first and last residue. The D gene is left open where the match is weak. Some rows mark clone size as missing; the rest say once, few, many or name a class of expanded clone.

D | size | J | V | DNA | CDR3
- | - | TRBJ2-1 | TRBV20-1 | TGCAGTGCGAGACTAAGCAGTGGATACAATGAGCAGTTCTTC | CSARLSSGYNEQFF
- | few | TRBJ2-5 | TRBV7-8 | TGTGCCAGCAGCCCCCTCTCCAGAAAGCCACAAGAGACCCAGTACTTC | CASSPLSRKPQETQYF
- | - | TRBJ2-3 | TRBV7-8 | TGTGCCAGCAGCTTAGTAGGGGGAGGGACAGATACGCAGTATTTT | CASSLVGGGTDTQYF
TRBD1 | - | TRBJ1-6 | TRBV2 | TGTGCCAGCAGGCCCGGGACAGTTAATTCACCCCTCCACTTT | CASRPGTVNSPLHF
TRBD1 | few | TRBJ2-7 | TRBV7-9 | TGTGCCAGCGGCGACGGGGACAGGGCCTACGAGCAGTACTTC | CASGDGDRAYEQYF
- | - | TRBJ1-1 | TRBV10-3 | TGTGCCGCAACCGGGGGGGGCGCAGGAGTTGGGACTGAAGCTTTCTTT | CAATGGGAGVGTEAFF
TRBD1 | - | TRBJ2-3 | TRBV20-1 | TGCAGTGCTAGGGGACAGGCTAGTTACACAGATACGCAGTATTTT | CSARGQASYTDTQYF
- | - | TRBJ1-2 | TRBV10-3 | TGTGCCATCGGGGACCGAACTAACTATGGCTACACCTTC | CAIGDRTNYGYTF
TRBD2 | - | TRBJ2-5 | TRBV2 | TGTGCCAGCAGTGAAGCGTGGACTAGCGGGAGGGGGCTCAGGATTCGAGAGACCCAGTACTTC | CASSEAWTSGRGLRIRETQYF
- | few | TRBJ1-2 | TRBV7-6 | TGTGCCAGCAGCCCCGACAGACGGGGCGGCTACACCTTC | CASSPDRRGGYTF
TRBD1 | - | TRBJ1-5 | TRBV27 | TGTGCCAGCAGCCCGAGTGGGACAGGACCTTATAGCAATCAGCCCCAGCATTTT | CASSPSGTGPYSNQPQHF
- | once | TRBJ2-2 | TRBV20-1 | TGCAGTGCTGCTAGGCCGAGGGGAATCGCCGGGGAGCTGTTTTTT | CSAARPRGIAGELFF
- | few | TRBJ1-1 | TRBV7-2 | TGTGCCAGCAGCTTAGTCTGGGGGGCGGGCACTGAAGCTTTCTTT | CASSLVWGAGTEAFF
TRBD1 | - | TRBJ1-1 | TRBV7-2 | TGTGCCAGCAGCTTCTTAGGACAGGCGAACACTGAAGCTTTCTTT | CASSFLGQANTEAFF
- | - | TRBJ2-5 | TRBV10-3 | TGTGCCATCAGTGAGCCACTTATGAAGACCCAGTACTTC | CAISEPLMKTQYF
- | few | TRBJ1-1 | TRBV6-4 | TGTGCCAGCAGTGACGGGGGGCTGACTGAAGCTTTCTTT | CASSDGGLTEAFF
- | few | TRBJ1-6 | TRBV6-1 | TGTGCCAGCAGAACGGGGAATTCACCCCTCCACTTT | CASRTGNSPLHF
TRBD2 | - | TRBJ2-5 | TRBV20-1 | TGCAGTGCTACCGGGACTATCACACAAGAGACCCAGTACTTC | CSATGTITQETQYF
TRBD2 | - | TRBJ2-7 | TRBV20-1 | TGCAGTGCACTAATCCCGGGACTAGCGGGAGTGGGCGCGGCCTACGAGCAGTACTTC | CSALIPGLAGVGAAYEQYF
- | few | TRBJ1-5 | TRBV20-1 | TGCAGTGCTAGAAAGGACAGCAATCAGCCCCAGCATTTT | CSARKDSNQPQHF
TRBD1 | few | TRBJ2-7 | TRBV7-8 | TGTGCCAGCAGATCGGGCGGACAGGGACCTCTTGTCGAGCAGTACTTC | CASRSGGQGPLVEQYF
TRBD2 | - | TRBJ2-5 | TRBV24-1 | TGTGCCACCAGTGACCTCTCGGGGAGGGGCGGCGGTCTAGAGACCCAGTACTTC | CATSDLSGRGGGLETQYF
TRBD2 | - | TRBJ2-5 | TRBV6-2/TRBV6-3 | TGTGCCAGCAGTTCTGGACTAGCGGTCCAAGAGACCCAGTACTTC | CASSSGLAVQETQYF
- | - | TRBJ2-2 | TRBV7-2 | TGTGCCAGCAGCTTGCACGGGAGCGGGGAGCTGTTTTTT | CASSLHGSGELFF
TRBD2 | few | TRBJ2-7 | TRBV20-1 | TGCAGTGCTACTAGCGGGAGGGCCTTGGCCGCCTACGAGCAGTACTTC | CSATSGRALAAYEQYF
TRBD2 | few | TRBJ2-1 | TRBV6-1 | TGTGCCAGCAGCGGGAGGCGGAGCTACTCCTACAATGAGCAGTTCTTC | CASSGRRSYSYNEQFF
TRBD2 | - | TRBJ2-3 | TRBV20-1 | TGCAGTGCTAGGGATAGCGGGAGGGCCGGCACAGATACGCAGTATTTT | CSARDSGRAGTDTQYF
- | few | TRBJ2-5 | TRBV10-3 | TGTGCCATCAGTGAGTCAGGGCGTCCGGAGACCCAGTACTTC | CAISESGRPETQYF
- | - | TRBJ2-5 | TRBV6-5 | TGTGCCAGCAGTTCTAGACTAAAACAAGAGACCCAGTACTTC | CASSSRLKQETQYF
TRBD1 | - | TRBJ1-1 | TRBV20-1 | TGCAGTGAAGCCGGGACAGGGACTGCTGAAGCTTTCTTT | CSEAGTGTAEAFF
TRBD2 | - | TRBJ2-5 | TRBV28 | TGTGCCAGCAGTCCCCCTGGCGGGAGAGGAGAGACCCAGTACTTC | CASSPPGGRGETQYF
- | - | TRBJ2-7 | TRBV20-1 | TGCAGTGCTAGAGACGGGACACGTTACGAGCAGTACTTC | CSARDGTRYEQYF
- | - | TRBJ1-2 | TRBV28 | TGTGCCAGCAGGGACCCGACTAACTATGGCTACACCTTC | CASRDPTNYGYTF
TRBD1 | few | TRBJ2-1 | TRBV20-1 | TGCAGTGCTAGGGGGACAGGGGGCAGGGATGAGCAGTTCTTC | CSARGTGGRDEQFF
- | once | TRBJ1-1 | TRBV5-4 | TGTGCCAGCAGCCCTCAGGGGCGCACTGAAGCTTTCTTT | CASSPQGRTEAFF
TRBD1 | - | TRBJ2-7 | TRBV28 | TGTGCCACCCAGGACAGGTTTTCCTACGAGCAGTACTTC | CATQDRFSYEQYF
- | - | TRBJ2-1 | TRBV20-1 | TGCAGTGCTAGAGGTCTGGCCTACAATGAGCAGTTCTTC | CSARGLAYNEQFF
TRBD1 | - | TRBJ1-2 | TRBV19 | TGTGCCAATATGCACCGGGACAGGGATAACTATGGCTACACCTTC | CANMHRDRDNYGYTF
TRBD2 | - | TRBJ2-1 | TRBV5-1 | TGCGCCAGCAGCGTTTTAGCGGGGGCTGAGCAGTTCTTC | CASSVLAGAEQFF
TRBD1 | few | TRBJ2-3 | TRBV7-6 | TGTGCCAGCACCGACGGACAGGCGACAGATACGCAGTATTTT | CASTDGQATDTQYF
TRBD2 | few | TRBJ2-2 | TRBV20-1 | TGCAGTGGGACTAGCGACACCGGGGAGCTGTTTTTT | CSGTSDTGELFF
TRBD1 | few | TRBJ1-1 | TRBV20-1 | TGCAGTGCTAGTGACCGGGACAGGGGCAACACTTTCTTT | CSASDRDRGNTFF
TRBD2 | few | TRBJ2-5 | TRBV7-8 | TGTGCCAGCAGCACTAGGCCTAGCGGGAGTCGCGAGACCCAGTACTTC | CASSTRPSGSRETQYF
- | - | TRBJ1-1 | TRBV19 | TGTGCCAGTACTACCGTTTGGGGAGGAGCTGAAGCTTTCTTT | CASTTVWGGAEAFF
- | - | TRBJ2-7 | TRBV20-1 | TGCAGTGCCCCCCGACAGCCATTGTCCTACGAGCAGTACTTC | CSAPRQPLSYEQYF
- | - | TRBJ2-1 | TRBV7-6 | TGTGCCAGCAGCTTAGTCAGGGAAGCGAGTGAGCAGTTCTTC | CASSLVREASEQFF
- | - | TRBJ2-3 | TRBV7-2 | TGTGCCAGCAGCGAAATCACAGATACGCAGTATTTT | CASSEITDTQYF
- | - | TRBJ1-1 | TRBV6-2/TRBV6-3 | TGTGCCAGCAGTTACTCGAGGAGGTTGGCTGAAGCTTTCTTT | CASSYSRRLAEAFF
- | - | TRBJ2-3 | TRBV7-2 | TGTGCCAGCAGCTTAGGGTCTGGGATCGGAGTTACAGATACGCAGTATTTT | CASSLGSGIGVTDTQYF
TRBD2 | - | TRBJ2-7 | TRBV7-9 | TGTGCCAGCGCCCTAGCGGAACCCTACGAGCAGTACTTC | CASALAEPYEQYF
TRBD1 | - | TRBJ2-1 | TRBV20-1 | TGCAGTGCTATGGACAGGGACTCCTACAATGAGCAGTTCTTC | CSAMDRDSYNEQFF
TRBD2 | - | TRBJ2-3 | TRBV25-1 | TGTGCCAGCAGTGAACTAGCGGGAAGGGGTACGCAGTATTTT | CASSELAGRGTQYF
- | - | TRBJ1-5 | TRBV10-3 | TGTGCCATCAGTACAGGGTCTTCCCGCGATCAGCCCCAGCATTTT | CAISTGSSRDQPQHF
- | - | TRBJ2-7 | TRBV7-9 | TGTGCCAGCAGCTTATATCAGAATACCTACGAGCAGTACTTC | CASSLYQNTYEQYF